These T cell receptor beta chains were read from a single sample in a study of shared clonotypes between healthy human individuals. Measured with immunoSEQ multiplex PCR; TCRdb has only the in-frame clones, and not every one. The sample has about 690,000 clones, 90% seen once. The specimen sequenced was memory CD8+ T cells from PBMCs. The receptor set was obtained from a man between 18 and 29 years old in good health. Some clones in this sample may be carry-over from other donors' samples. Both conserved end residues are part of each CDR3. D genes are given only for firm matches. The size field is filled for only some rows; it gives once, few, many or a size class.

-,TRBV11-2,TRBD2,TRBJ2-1,CASSLGAGISYNEQFF,TGTGCCAGCAGCTTAGGAGCGGGAATAAGCTACAATGAGCAGTTCTTC
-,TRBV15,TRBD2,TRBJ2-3,CATSRDSWTSGRALDTQYF,TGTGCCACCAGCAGAGATTCGTGGACTAGCGGGAGGGCCCTCGATACGCAGTATTTT
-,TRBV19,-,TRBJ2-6,CASSLRVGSSGANVLTF,TGTGCCAGTAGTCTAAGGGTGGGGTCCTCTGGGGCCAACGTCCTGACTTTC
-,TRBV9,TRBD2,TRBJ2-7,CASSGSSGPVYEQYF,TGTGCCAGCAGCGGATCTAGCGGGCCGGTCTACGAGCAGTACTTC
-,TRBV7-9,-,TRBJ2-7,CASSLQGHNYEQYF,TGTGCCAGCAGCTTACAGGGGCACAACTACGAGCAGTACTTC
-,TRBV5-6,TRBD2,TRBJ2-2,CASTMGGRRTGELFF,TGTGCCAGCACCATGGGCGGGAGACGGACCGGGGAGCTGTTTTTT
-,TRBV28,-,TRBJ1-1,CASSLRGGNTEAFF,TGTGCCAGCAGCCTACGGGGAGGGAACACTGAAGCTTTCTTT
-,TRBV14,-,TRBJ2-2,CASSLQGGELGRELFF,TGTGCCAGCAGCCTCCAGGGGGGAGAGCTCGGTAGGGAGCTGTTTTTT
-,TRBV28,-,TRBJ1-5,CASRGDGGIPFPQPQHF,TGTGCCAGTCGCGGAGATGGGGGGATTCCTTTCCCTCAGCCCCAGCATTTT
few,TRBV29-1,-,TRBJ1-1,CSVDRQGGNTEAFF,TGCAGCGTTGATCGGCAGGGAGGTAACACTGAAGCTTTCTTT
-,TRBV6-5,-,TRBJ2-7,CASSYSMAEGSYEQYF,TGTGCCAGCAGTTACTCGATGGCAGAAGGATCTTACGAGCAGTACTTC
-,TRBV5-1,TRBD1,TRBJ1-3,CASSDLTGRSGNTIYF,TGCGCCAGCAGCGACCTGACAGGGAGAAGCGGAAACACCATATATTTT
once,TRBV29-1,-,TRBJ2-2,CSVLYGGTGELFF,TGCAGCGTTTTGTACGGGGGCACCGGGGAGCTGTTTTTT
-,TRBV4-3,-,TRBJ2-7,CASSQEPPPGWGTYEQYF,TGCGCCAGCAGCCAAGAGCCCCCCCCTGGGTGGGGGACCTACGAGCAGTACTTC
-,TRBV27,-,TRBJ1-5,CASTPRGGQPQHF,TGTGCCAGCACCCCCAGGGGTGGGCAGCCCCAGCATTTT
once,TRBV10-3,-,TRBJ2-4,CAISDDQGQNIQYF,TGTGCCATCAGTGACGACCAAGGGCAAAACATTCAGTACTTC
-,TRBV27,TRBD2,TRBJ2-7,CASSLLAGAGEQYF,TGTGCCAGCAGTTTACTAGCGGGAGCTGGCGAGCAGTACTTC
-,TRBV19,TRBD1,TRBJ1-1,CASGYRGTNTEAFF,TGTGCCAGTGGATACAGGGGGACAAACACTGAAGCTTTCTTT
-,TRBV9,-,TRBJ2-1,CASTPGPGYNEQFF,TGTGCCAGCACCCCAGGCCCGGGATACAATGAGCAGTTCTTC
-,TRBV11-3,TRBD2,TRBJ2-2,CASSPRTSGNTGELFF,TGTGCCAGCAGCCCCCGGACTAGCGGAAACACCGGGGAGCTGTTTTTT
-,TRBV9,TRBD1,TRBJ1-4,CASSANRGFAGEKLFF,TGTGCCAGCAGCGCAAACAGGGGATTCGCAGGGGAAAAACTGTTTTTT
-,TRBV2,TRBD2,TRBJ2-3,CASSVIWTSGLEDTQYF,TGTGCCAGCAGCGTTATCTGGACTAGCGGGCTCGAAGATACGCAGTATTTT
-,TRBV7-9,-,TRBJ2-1,CASKRGGYGDEQFF,TGTGCCAGCAAGAGGGGAGGTTATGGGGATGAGCAGTTCTTC
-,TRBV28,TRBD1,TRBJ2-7,CASSPRQGNYEQYF,TGTGCCAGCAGCCCCCGACAGGGGAACTACGAGCAGTACTTC
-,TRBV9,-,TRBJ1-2,CASSGTYGYTF,TGTGCCAGCAGCGGAACCTATGGCTACACCTTC
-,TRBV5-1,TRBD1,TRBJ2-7,CASSQGTAYEQYF,TGCGCCAGCAGCCAAGGGACAGCTTACGAGCAGTACTTC
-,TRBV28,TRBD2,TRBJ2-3,CASSYGLAGVDTQYF,TGTGCCAGCAGTTACGGACTAGCGGGAGTCGATACGCAGTATTTT
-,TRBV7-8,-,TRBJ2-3,CASSLGPSPSTDTQYF,TGTGCCAGCAGCTTAGGTCCTAGCCCGAGCACAGATACGCAGTATTTT
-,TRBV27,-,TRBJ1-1,CASRNTDNLEAFF,TGTGCCAGCAGAAATACAGACAACCTTGAAGCTTTCTTT
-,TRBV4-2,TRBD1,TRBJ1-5,CASSQEDLDRGGIFQPQHF,TGTGCCAGCAGCCAAGAGGATCTGGACAGGGGAGGTATCTTCCAGCCCCAGCATTTT
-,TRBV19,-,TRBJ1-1,CASSITGDTEAFF,TGTGCCAGTAGTATAACAGGCGACACTGAAGCTTTCTTT
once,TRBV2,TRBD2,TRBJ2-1,CASRSTLAGLYNEQFF,TGTGCCAGCAGGTCGACACTAGCGGGGCTTTACAATGAGCAGTTCTTC
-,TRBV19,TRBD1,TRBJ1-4,CASSGQGRPATNEKLFF,TGTGCCAGTAGCGGACAGGGGCGACCTGCAACTAATGAAAAACTGTTTTTT
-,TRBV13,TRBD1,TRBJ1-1,CASRSGTGRTEAFF,TGTGCCAGCAGGTCCGGGACAGGGAGGACTGAAGCTTTCTTT
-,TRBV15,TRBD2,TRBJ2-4,CATSASASGEGVAKNIQYF,TGTGCCACCAGCGCATCTGCGTCTGGGGAGGGAGTAGCCAAAAACATTCAGTACTTC
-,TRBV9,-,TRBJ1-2,CASSVVKGDGYTF,TGTGCCAGCAGCGTAGTAAAGGGTGATGGCTACACCTTC
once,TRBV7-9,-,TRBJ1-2,CASSHPGGRSDGYTF,TGTGCCAGCAGCCACCCGGGAGGACGGAGCGATGGCTACACCTTC
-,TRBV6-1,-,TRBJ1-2,CASHAPGRSGGGYTF,TGTGCCAGCCATGCCCCGGGCCGCTCGGGTGGGGGCTACACCTTC
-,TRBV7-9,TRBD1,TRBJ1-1,CASSHLGQGEDTEAFF,TGTGCCAGCAGCCATCTAGGACAGGGGGAGGACACTGAAGCTTTCTTT
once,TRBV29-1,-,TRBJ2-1,CSVPVWESYNEQFF,TGCAGCGTGCCAGTTTGGGAATCCTACAATGAGCAGTTCTTC
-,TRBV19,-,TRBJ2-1,CASSPFAAAVDEQFF,TGTGCCAGTAGTCCCTTCGCGGCGGCGGTGGATGAGCAGTTCTTC
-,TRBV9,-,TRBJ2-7,CASSPRTGEQYF,TGTGCCAGCAGCCCCCGTACCGGCGAGCAGTACTTC
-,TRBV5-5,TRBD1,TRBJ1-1,CASSLIRGLRDPNTEAFF,TGTGCCAGCAGCTTGATAAGGGGGCTGCGAGACCCGAACACTGAAGCTTTCTTT
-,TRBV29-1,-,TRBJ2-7,CSVFDSSYEQYF,TGCAGCGTTTTTGACTCCTCCTACGAGCAGTACTTC
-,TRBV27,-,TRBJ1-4,CASSLSPRRNEKLFF,TGTGCCAGCAGTTTATCCCCCAGGAGAAATGAAAAACTGTTTTTT
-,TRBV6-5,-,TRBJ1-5,CASGLDQSNQPQHF,TGTGCCAGCGGGCTCGACCAAAGCAATCAGCCCCAGCATTTT
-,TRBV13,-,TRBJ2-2,CASSTGLGNTGELFF,TGTGCCAGCAGCACAGGACTGGGGAACACCGGGGAGCTGTTTTTT
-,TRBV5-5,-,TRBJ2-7,CASSLPQGIGYEQYF,TGTGCCAGCAGCTTGCCACAGGGTATCGGGTACGAGCAGTACTTC
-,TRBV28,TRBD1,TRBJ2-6,CASSTHWDRGSGANVLTF,TGTGCCAGCAGTACCCACTGGGACAGGGGCTCTGGGGCCAACGTCCTGACTTTC
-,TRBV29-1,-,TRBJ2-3,CSVVGLAPSTDTQYF,TGCAGCGTTGTAGGGCTAGCGCCCAGCACAGATACGCAGTATTTT